This T cell receptor (beta chain) was found in a study of T cell repertoires in ileal Crohn's disease. Study-level information: Less than 40% were active smokers at surgery; median disease duration was roughly 8 years. Study-wide results and caveats: Compared with non-smokers, active smokers at surgery showed more clonal expansions.

About this clone: Its antigen remains unidentified.

TCRdb's table, derived via immunoSEQ multiplex PCR, lists solely in-frame clones and lacks some. The sample gives some 10,000 clones, approximately 72% of which show up once; about 8.3% is in the top ten. The time point was: neoterminal ileum biopsy at postoperative endoscopy, about 6 months after surgery. CDR3 length: 15 residues. The J segment lost 6 bases and the V segment lost 4 bases, leaving 6 bases of the junction unmatched. Germline V gene data show CDR1 as MNHNS and CDR2 as SASEGT. This chain connects TRBV6-1 to TRBJ1-5; 10 nucleotides align to TRBD1. What was sequenced was ileal tissue. This TCR was recovered from an adult with Crohn's disease. In DNA, the CDR3 is TGTGCCAGCAGTGCCCGACAGGGGGCAGGTCAGCCCCAGCATTTT. It specifies CASSARQGAGQPQHF.